The T cell receptor beta chain under discussion was sequenced for a study of T-cell reconstitution after alpha-beta-depleted transplantation in children. Researchers prepared the TCRbeta library using unique molecular identifiers, the study reports. MiXCR, run by TCRdb on the PCR reads, gives a single entry per CDR3 protein. Of roughly 200,000 distinct CDR3 sequences in the sample, 8.4% are singletons; the top ten hold less than 40%. This CDR3 region has 17 residues. Germline trimming cut 0 bases from V and 10 bases from J; bases unmatched to any gene: 17. Germline CDR1 is DFQATT and CDR2 is SNEGSKA (reference sequence).

The specimen comprised PBMCs, mostly from graft donor cells, sampled 360 days after TCRalphabeta/CD19-depleted stem cell transplant. This sequence joins TRBV20-1 and TRBJ1-5; 8 positions match TRBD1. This clonotype was sampled from a male patient aged 2 to 9 who had a stem cell transplant for acute myeloid leukemia, so the T cells may come from the graft donor. The CDR3 loop is CSARDPAKPGGADPQHF. In nucleotides, the CDR3 is TGCAGTGCTAGAGATCCCGCAAAACCAGGGGGCGCAGATCCCCAGCATTTT.